A single sample is the source of the 9 T cell receptor beta chains below, sequenced in a study of T cell repertoires in cytomegalovirus infection. Their specific antigens are unknown. In TCRdb, the reads were re-called with MiXCR into one record per CDR3 protein. The sample comprises about 830,000 distinct CDR3 sequences, 32% of which are singletons, and roughly 12% rests with the top ten. Source: cultured CD8+ T cells from PBMCs, taken from culture after CMV antigen stimulation. Every receptor here comes from a human donor in good health (CMV status not recorded). Some clones in this sample may be carry-over from other donors' samples.

This clonotype was observed a few times. The V and J genes are TRBV27 and TRBJ1-5; the D gene is possibly TRBD1 (6 bases). CDR1 and CDR2 from the germline V gene are MNHEY and SMNVEV (reference sequence). This CDR3 spans 17 amino acids. With 5 bases removed from V and 3 bases from J, the gap between germline ends came to 20 bases. CDR3 protein: CASSPRNRVSDNQPQHF. The DNA for the CDR3 is TGTGCCAGCAGTCCCCGCAACAGGGTATCGGACAATCAGCCCCAGCATTTT.

The chain has TRBV4-1 and TRBJ2-1; TRBD2 agrees at 9 bases. Trimming at V came to 4 bases and at J to 4 bases, leaving 8 bases not matched to a gene. From germline, CDR1 is MGHRA and CDR2 YSYEKL. The CDR3 contains 16 residues. The CDR3 DNA sequence: TGCGCCAGCAGCCCCCCAATGACTAGCGGTTACAATGAGCAGTTCTTC. Amino acids: CASSPPMTSGYNEQFF.

As regards this clonotype: One base away lies a much larger clone, so this may be a sequencing read error. The J gene is TRBJ2-7, the V gene TRBV7-9; 14 bases are shared with TRBD2. The ends lost 5 bases at V and 4 bases at J; junction bases unmatched: 1. The germline V gene has CDR1 SEHNR and CDR2 FQNEAQ (reference sequence). CDR3 length equals 14 residues. CDR3 in amino acids: CASSGLAGGYEQYF. In DNA, the CDR3 is TGTGCCAGCAGCGGACTAGCGGGGGGTTACGAGCAGTACTTC.

This clonotype was picked up a small number of times. This chain uses TRBV6-5 with TRBJ2-3; 8 positions agree with TRBD2. This CDR3 spans 16 amino acids. CDR1 MNHEY and CDR2 SVGAGI come from the germline V gene. With V trimmed by 5 bases and J by 4 bases, 11 bases remained unmatched. The CDR3 is CASSPRGSGDPDTQYF. In DNA form, the CDR3 reads TGTGCCAGCAGTCCTCGGGGTAGCGGGGACCCAGATACGCAGTATTTT.

This clonotype occurred a few times. The chain joins TRBV12-3 or TRBV12-4 to TRBJ1-5; D call uncertain. CDR3 length: 17 residues. V was clipped by 3 bases and J by 3 bases, with 18 bases between them. The CDR3, as DNA: TGTGCCAGCAGTTTTTTTTTCGACCGAAGGGCCAATCAGCCCCAGCATTTT. Protein product: CASSFFFDRRANQPQHF.

This clonotype was recorded at least ten times. This sequence joins TRBV7-6 and TRBJ1-5; D unclear. The V gene's germline CDR1 is SGHVS and CDR2 FNYEAQ. The ends were cut back, 4 bases at V and 1 base at J, with 5 bases in the middle. The CDR3 is 13 amino acids. CDR3 residues: CASSSTSNQPQHF. Here the CDR3 DNA reads TGTGCCAGCAGCTCGACGAGCAATCAGCCCCAGCATTTT.

A few counts support this clonotype. The chain joins TRBV27 to TRBJ2-5, with D perhaps assigned TRBD1 or TRBD2 (5 bases each). V was cut by 5 bases and J by 0 bases, with 13 bases left in between. This CDR3 is 15 amino acids long. CDR1 and CDR2 (germline): MNHEY, SMNVEV (reference sequence). The CDR3 nucleotides read TGTGCCAGCAGTCCTACCGGGACGGACCAAGAGACCCAGTACTTC. Amino acid sequence: CASSPTGTDQETQYF.

Only a few counts were recorded for this clonotype. The chain recombines TRBV11-2 with TRBJ2-4; D is possibly TRBD1 (5 bases). Germline values: CDR1 SGHAT, CDR2 FQNNGV. The CDR3 totals 16 residues. Trimming pared 1 base from V and 7 bases from J, leaving 17 bases between. CDR3 loop: CASSLGFRLSGNIQYF. The DNA of the CDR3 is TGTGCCAGCAGCTTAGGATTCAGACTCTCAGGGAACATTCAGTACTTC. Full variable domain (rest looked up from reference TRBV11-2 and TRBJ2-4): EAGVAQSPRYKIIEKRQSVAFWCNPISGHATLYWYQQILGQGPKLLIQFQNNGVVDDSQLPKDRFSAERLKGVDSTLKIQPAKLEDSAVYLCASSLGFRLSGNIQYFGAGTRLSVL.

This clonotype was seen only a few times. The rearrangement links TRBV7-6 to TRBJ2-7; TRBD1 matches at 8 bases. CDR1 is SGHVS, CDR2 FNYEAQ, per germline. V lost 5 bases, J lost 2 bases, and 5 bases stayed unmatched. This CDR3 comprises 14 residues. CDR3 sequence reads: CASSPQTGAYEQYF. Written as DNA, the CDR3 is TGTGCCAGCAGCCCCCAGACAGGGGCCTACGAGCAGTACTTC.